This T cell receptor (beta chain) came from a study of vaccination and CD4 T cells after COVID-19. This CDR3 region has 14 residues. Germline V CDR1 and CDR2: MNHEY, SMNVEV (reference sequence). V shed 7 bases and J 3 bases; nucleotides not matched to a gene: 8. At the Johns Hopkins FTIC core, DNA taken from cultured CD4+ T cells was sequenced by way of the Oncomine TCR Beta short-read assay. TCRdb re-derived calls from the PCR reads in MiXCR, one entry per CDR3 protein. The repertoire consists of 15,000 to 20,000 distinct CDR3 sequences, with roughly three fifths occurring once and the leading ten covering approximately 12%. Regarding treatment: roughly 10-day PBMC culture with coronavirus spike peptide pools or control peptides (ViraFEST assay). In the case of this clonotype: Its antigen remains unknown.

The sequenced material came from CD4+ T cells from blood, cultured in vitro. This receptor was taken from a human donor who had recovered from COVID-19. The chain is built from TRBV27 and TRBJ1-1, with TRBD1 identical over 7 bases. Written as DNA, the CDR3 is TGTGCCAGCAAGGATTACAGGGGATACACTGAAGCTTTCTTT. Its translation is CASKDYRGYTEAFF.